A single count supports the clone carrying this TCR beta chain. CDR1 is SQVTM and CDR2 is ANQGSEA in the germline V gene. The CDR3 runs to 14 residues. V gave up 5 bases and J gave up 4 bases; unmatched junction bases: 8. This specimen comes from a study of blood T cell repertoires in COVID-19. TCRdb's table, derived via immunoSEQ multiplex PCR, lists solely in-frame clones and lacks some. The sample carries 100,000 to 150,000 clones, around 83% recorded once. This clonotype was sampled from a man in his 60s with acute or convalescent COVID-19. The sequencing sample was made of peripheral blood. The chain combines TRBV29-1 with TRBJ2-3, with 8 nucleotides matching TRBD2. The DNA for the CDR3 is TGCAGCGTTCGAGGGGCGGGAGGACCAGATACGCAGTATTTT. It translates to CSVRGAGGPDTQYF.